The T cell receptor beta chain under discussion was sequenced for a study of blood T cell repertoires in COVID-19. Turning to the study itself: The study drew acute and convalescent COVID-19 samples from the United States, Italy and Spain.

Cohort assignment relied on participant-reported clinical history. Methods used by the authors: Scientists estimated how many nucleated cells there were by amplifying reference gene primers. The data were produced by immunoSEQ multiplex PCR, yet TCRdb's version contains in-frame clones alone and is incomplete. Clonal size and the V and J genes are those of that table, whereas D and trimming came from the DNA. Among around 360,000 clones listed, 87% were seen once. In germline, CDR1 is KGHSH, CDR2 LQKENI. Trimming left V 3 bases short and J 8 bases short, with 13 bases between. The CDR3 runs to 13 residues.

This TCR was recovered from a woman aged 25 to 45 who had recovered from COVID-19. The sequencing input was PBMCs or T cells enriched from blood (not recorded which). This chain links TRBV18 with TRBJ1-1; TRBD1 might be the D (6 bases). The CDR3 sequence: CASSPDGTREAFF. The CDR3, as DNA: TGTGCCAGCTCACCCGACGGGACACGCGAAGCTTTCTTT. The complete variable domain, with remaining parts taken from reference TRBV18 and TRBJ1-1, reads NAGVMQNPRHLVRRRGQEARLRCSPMKGHSHVYWYRQLPEEGLKFMVYLQKENIIDESGMPKERFSAEFPKEGPSILRIQQVVRGDSAAYFCASSPDGTREAFFGQGTRLTVV.